The clone carrying this T cell receptor (beta chain) was counted a few times. Mismatch with germline at one junction end may stem from a read error. This sample is drawn from a study of early T cells in non-severe SARS-CoV-2 infection. From the 5' RACE reads, TCRdb called clonotypes with MiXCR, one entry per CDR3 protein. Altogether about 61,000 distinct CDR3 sequences are present, 12% being singletons, with the ten largest covering 0.95% to 1.5%. This CDR3 spans 15 amino acids. Germline values: CDR1 DFQATT, CDR2 SNEGSKA (reference sequence). This sequence was found in an adult who was a healthcare worker with PCR-confirmed SARS-CoV-2 infection or an uninfected control (not recorded which). The donor label of this sample is uncertain. This chain uses TRBV20-1 with TRBJ2-2; TRBD2 agrees at 7 bases. The sequencing here drew on whole blood, taken at baseline. DNA for the CDR3: TGCAGTGCCAGAGAGGGAGGGTCTGGGACCGGGGAGCTGTTTTTT. Residues: CSAREGGSGTGELFF.